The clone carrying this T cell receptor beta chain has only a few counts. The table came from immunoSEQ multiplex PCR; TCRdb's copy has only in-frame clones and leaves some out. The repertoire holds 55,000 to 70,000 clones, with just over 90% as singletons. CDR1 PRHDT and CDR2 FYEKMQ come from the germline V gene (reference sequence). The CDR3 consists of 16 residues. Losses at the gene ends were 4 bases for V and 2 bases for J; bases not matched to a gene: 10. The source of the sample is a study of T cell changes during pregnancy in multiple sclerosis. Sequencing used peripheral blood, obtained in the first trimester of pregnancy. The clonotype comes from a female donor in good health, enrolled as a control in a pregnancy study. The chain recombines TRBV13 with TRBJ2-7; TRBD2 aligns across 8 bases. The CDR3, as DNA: TGTGCCAGCAGCTCTAAAGCGGGGGCTAACCCCTACGAGCAGTACTTC. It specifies CASSSKAGANPYEQYF.